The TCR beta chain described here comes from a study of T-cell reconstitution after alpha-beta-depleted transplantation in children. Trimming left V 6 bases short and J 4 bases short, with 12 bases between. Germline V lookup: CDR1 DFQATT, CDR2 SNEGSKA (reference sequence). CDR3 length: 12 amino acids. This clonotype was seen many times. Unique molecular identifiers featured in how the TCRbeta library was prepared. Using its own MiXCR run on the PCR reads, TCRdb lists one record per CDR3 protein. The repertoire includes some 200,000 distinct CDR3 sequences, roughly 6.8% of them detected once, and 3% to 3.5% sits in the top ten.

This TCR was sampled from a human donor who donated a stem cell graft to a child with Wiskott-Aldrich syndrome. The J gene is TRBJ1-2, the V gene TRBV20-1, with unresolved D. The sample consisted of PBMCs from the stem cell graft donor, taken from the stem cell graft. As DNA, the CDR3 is TGCAGTGCGGGCAGGAGCTCCTATGGCTACACCTTC. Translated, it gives CSAGRSSYGYTF.